The entry below describes one T cell receptor (beta chain). Which antigen it targets is not known. No base quality information exists; no much larger clone differs at one position. Library generation was performed with the immunoSEQ multiplex PCR assay. The multiplex PCR relied on a mix of 60 forward primers for TCR Vbeta segments and 13 reverse primers for TCR Jbeta segments. Amplification of the CDR3 region of rearranged TCR beta genes was performed with a multiplex PCR assay on genomic DNA. Amplified TCR beta libraries were sequenced as 87-base-pair reads on the Illumina HiSeq System. Processing in the source paper ran as follows. Across the roughly 670 repertoires, a later analysis counted about 81 million unique TCR beta chains, around 11 million of which were shared by at least two donors. Raw reads were error-corrected and collapsed into unique sequences by a nearest-neighbor algorithm in which closely related sequences were merged to remove PCR and sequencing errors. V, D and J gene segments were assigned by aligning CDR3 sequences to IMGT reference sequences. For a sequence to be retained, a match of at least six nucleotides to both a V gene segment and a J gene segment was required. Rearrangements were called productive when the CDR3 lacked stop codons and stayed in frame with V and J; all others were non-productive. CDR3 was defined by IMGT convention, running from the second conserved V-encoded cysteine to the conserved J-encoded phenylalanine. In an earlier analysis of approximately 500 of the donors, sequences lacking an unambiguous match to a single V gene segment were excluded. An earlier analysis of just under 600 of the donors called V segments functional above 56.7% productive rearrangements and segregating when the between-donor standard deviation exceeded 5%. A statistical classification framework was built to diagnose cytomegalovirus status from the catalog of TCR beta chain sequences. A later analysis assigned V and J genes by comparing TCR nucleotide sequences with IMGT/GENE-DB human TR gene sequences. Using the TCRdist pipeline, a later analysis assigned CDR3 sequences along with most-parsimonious VDJ recombination scenarios. In a later analysis, every TCR beta chain was defined by the combination of its CDR3 amino acid sequence and its V-gene family, and reads without a unique V-gene family were dropped. To address suspected cross-contamination and a sequencing artifact, a later analysis removed under 600 highly shared, low-generation-probability nucleotide sequences. In a later analysis, a clonal expansion index for each public chain was calculated from normalized within-repertoire ranks of inferred template counts. Generation probabilities in a later analysis came from a VDJ recombination model fitted to out-of-frame rearrangements, and those results were checked against IGoR. A later analysis scored TCR-TCR, TCR-HLA and TCR-CMV co-occurrence with hypergeometric tests, applying a repertoire-size bias correction to TCR pairs. A later analysis estimated false discovery rates by permuting HLA or CMV assignments 20 times. A later analysis grouped co-occurring TCRs with DBSCAN, adding TCRdist sequence similarity when clustering within HLA-allele-positive subsets. Co-occurrence clustering excluded repertoires with fewer than 30,000 or more than 120,000 public chains, plus five with anomalous nucleotide sharing. TCRdb stores this immuneACCESS table with in-frame sequences only. Part of the clones is absent; in the studies checked, under half of the shortfall reflects unresolved V genes, and no reason is known for the rest. V, J and clone size are taken as reported in that table, and D and trimming were inferred from the DNA itself. The sample has around 99,000 clones on record, 65% to 85% of them singletons. 2% to 2.5% of the sample comes from the top ten.

The cohort was made up of approximately 670 healthy bone marrow donors. Cohort members were all nominally healthy when sampled, although unrecorded immune exposures were likely present. The donor tested CMV seronegative and was one of the 352 seronegative cohort members. Every donor gave a peripheral blood sample, and the peripheral blood mononuclear cells from that sample were used for TCR beta sequencing. Genomic DNA was extracted from the blood cell samples with the Qiagen DNeasy Blood Extraction Kit. These data originate in a study of cytomegalovirus exposure and HLA in healthy donors (dated by TCRdb to about 2017). Background on the whole study: An earlier analysis of fewer than 750 of the donors reported 276 Gb of sequence data and roughly 120 million unique TCR beta sequences obtained from around 180 million T cells. Around 320 gigabases of sequencing data and tens of millions of unique TCR sequences were included in an early release covering under 650 HLA-typed donors. The genetic ancestry cluster associated with self-reported Caucasian donors included about four fifths of the roughly 400 genotyped donors. The study was designed to test whether signatures of past pathogen exposure could be identified by cataloging public T cell receptors. The T cell repertoires of 700 or so subjects were profiled by immunosequencing and related to cytomegalovirus serostatus. A separate validation cohort of over 95 different subjects was used in addition to the roughly 670-subject first cohort. The study combined high-throughput TCR immunosequencing, statistical association of individual TCRs with disease status, and machine learning to predict cytomegalovirus infection status. A later analysis re-analyzed previously published TCR beta repertoires from hundreds of donors and added high-resolution HLA genotyping to study TCR occurrence patterns. The later analysis used no new phenotypic data to find candidate immune exposures, relying instead on TCR beta sequences and their occurrence across donors. An earlier analysis of approximately 630 of the donors applied high-throughput TCR beta sequencing to assess whether each TCR beta V gene segment acted as functional or pseudogenic. Donor age, sex, ethnicity and CMV serostatus were compiled alongside the repertoire data. A later genetic analysis used genome-wide SNP genotypes for about 65% of the roughly 700 donors, treating that subset as a discovery cohort. Every repertoire in the discovery cohort had been generated on one and the same sequencing platform. HLA typing covered class I and class II loci at four-digit resolution. The number of typed donors differed by locus: about 620-640 for A, B, C, DRB1 and DQB1; some 540 for DQA1; 606 for DPA1; and some 470 for DPB1. About five DR-DQ haplotypes were treated as single units for association and clustering because of strong linkage in the cohort. Across approximately 400 genotyped donors of the cohort, an average of roughly 250,000 unique TCR beta nucleotide sequences per donor were sequenced, and 15% to 20% of those sequences were non-productive. On the study overall, not on this receptor specifically: A further reported finding was that TCR beta sequences accurately predicted the HLA-A and HLA-B alleles for most subjects in the first cohort. Because HLA typing was missing for some donors at each locus, association tests included only the typed subset. The earlier analysis of 587 of the donors excluded roughly 17 rarely observed V segments, including chromosome 9 orphons, because counts were too low. A later analysis reported that several top co-occurrence clusters appeared linked to parvovirus B19, influenza, CMV and Epstein-Barr virus. An association between a missense DCLRE1C variant and V-gene and J-gene trimming of TCR beta chains was found in a later genetic analysis and replicated in an independent cohort. The only immune exposure information available for the cohort was CMV serostatus. Some IMGT-functional V segments, including TRBV6-2 and TRBV6-3, could not be told apart with the 87-base-pair reads, so those segments were excluded. The study gave a list of 150 to 200 TCR beta chains associated with cytomegalovirus. Most CMV-associated TCR beta chains appeared to be HLA-restricted in a later analysis, and the HLA associations seemed to be driven largely by CMV exposure. Roughly uniform sequencing depth across donors was assumed in presence/absence analyses, although this assumption may not hold. While some public TCRs were present in many individuals, most TCR sequences turned up only very rarely across donors. At a false discovery rate of 0.05, a later analysis linked under 20,000 TCR beta sequences to specific HLA alleles. Cytomegalovirus status was reported to be diagnosed by the classifier with high specificity and sensitivity in both the original and validation cohorts. In a later analysis, the rate of TCR association differed among HLA loci, with DRB1 alleles having the most associated TCRs and HLA-C alleles having the fewest. In an earlier analysis of around 600 of the donors, most TCR beta V segments appeared in productive rearrangements about 87% or about 30% of the time, broadly matching IMGT annotations. Correlated functional status among segregating V segments might be attributable to linkage disequilibrium, but an unknown experimental factor could not be ruled out. A cluster of highly shared sequence variants was judged likely to represent a technical artifact of the sequencing pipeline. Only TCR beta chains were sequenced in this cohort, and the absence of alpha or paired-chain data limited detectable features. The authors suggested that the approach could potentially be generalized to other disease states and immunological phenotypes. In a later analysis, HLA-associated TCR beta chains were found to be more clonally expanded and to have lower generation probabilities than equally common non-associated chains. Strong co-occurrence of HLA alleles, especially DR and DQ, made assigning TCR associations to individual alleles difficult. A later genetic analysis reported fewer N-insertions in productive TCRs among donors in an Asian-associated ancestry cluster than the roughly 640-donor mean. In vitro tests confirmed that a few of the cytomegalovirus-associated TCR beta chains recognize cytomegalovirus antigens.

V has 6 bases trimmed and J has 1 base trimmed; junction bases matching no gene number 2. CDR1 and CDR2 are drawn from the germline V gene: MNHNS, SASEGT. Reading from cysteine to phenylalanine, the CDR3 counts 14 amino acids. This entry keeps only the CDR3 DNA: 42 bases, framed from base 1. This receptor was identified in a man aged 25-45 years in good health and CMV-seronegative. The rearranged chain carries TRBV6-1 and TRBJ2-3; 9 central nucleotides agree with TRBD2. The sequencing sample was made of PBMCs. The nucleotide sequence is TGTGCCAGCAGGAGACTAGCGGGCACAGATACGCAGTATTTT. Its coded protein is CASRRLAGTDTQYF.